This T cell receptor beta chain was documented in a study of early T cells in non-severe SARS-CoV-2 infection. The CDR3 has 17 amino acids. CDR1 LGHDT and CDR2 YNNKEL come from the germline V gene (reference sequence). V shed 0 bases and J 5 bases; nucleotides not matched to a gene: 7. Attachment of unique molecular identifiers to individual cDNA molecules was performed. From the 5' RACE reads, TCRdb called clonotypes with MiXCR, one entry per CDR3 protein. The data contain 40,000 to 50,000 distinct CDR3 sequences, 13% of them singletons. This clonotype was seen just once. The sequenced sample consisted of whole blood. The J gene is TRBJ2-5, the V gene TRBV3-1; 12 bases match TRBD2. The receptor comes from an adult who was a healthcare worker with PCR-confirmed SARS-CoV-2 infection or an uninfected control (not recorded which). The CDR3 is CASSQDVLAGGPETQYF. DNA of the CDR3: TGTGCCAGCAGCCAAGACGTCCTAGCGGGGGGGCCGGAGACCCAGTACTTC.